Presented here are 27 T cell receptor beta chains from one specimen sequenced in a study of post-analysis software for immune sequencing data. The library was made from cDNA and included unique molecular identifiers. TCRdb re-called the PCR reads with MiXCR, one entry per CDR3 protein. Altogether under 200,000 distinct CDR3 sequences are present, under 40% being singletons, with the ten largest covering roughly 28%. The sample here was blood, taken after autologous hematopoietic stem cell transplantation. The receptors originated from a girl aged 10 to 17 with multiple sclerosis.

In regard to this clonotype: Because it lacks the conserved phenylalanine or tryptophan at the end, this CDR3 is likely a read error. The chain joins TRBV5-1 to TRBJ1-2, with a weak D call TRBD1 (5 bases). CDR1 SGHRS and CDR2 YFSETQ come from the germline V gene. This CDR3 contains 14 residues. V was clipped by 4 bases and J by 1 base, with 11 bases between them. The CDR3 loop is CASSPQTVNYGYTC. The CDR3 DNA reads TGCGCCAGCAGCCCCCAGACAGTTAACTATGGCTACACCTGC.

This clonotype was recorded a few times. The V gene is TRBV11-2, the J gene TRBJ2-3; D might be TRBD1 or TRBD2, each matching 5 bases. Trimming left V 1 base short and J 1 base short, with 27 bases between. Germline V gene sequence: CDR1 SGHAT, CDR2 FQNNGV. CDR3 length equals 21 residues. DNA of the CDR3: TGTGCCAGCAGCTTAGTCCCCATTGGGACGACGGGGAACCCACGCACAGATACGCAGTATTTT. Its protein product is CASSLVPIGTTGNPRTDTQYF.

Only one count was recorded for this clonotype. The chain employs TRBV7-2 and TRBJ2-1; D perhaps matches TRBD2 (5 bases). This CDR3 is built from 14 residues. Germline CDR1 SGHTA, CDR2 FQGNSA. V lost 5 bases and J lost 3, with 11 bases in between. The CDR3 here is CASSIGLNYNEQFF. The DNA of the CDR3 is TGTGCCAGCAGCATTGGACTTAACTACAATGAGCAGTTCTTC.

The CDR3 nucleotides read TGTGCCAGCAGTTTCGTCTCTTTCGGGGATAATTCACCCCTCCACTTT. It translates to CASSFVSFGDNSPLHF. The chain combines TRBV27 with TRBJ1-6; no definite D call. CDR1 is MNHEY and CDR2 is SMNVEV in the germline V gene (reference sequence). V lost 3 bases and J lost 5, with 14 bases in between. CDR3 length: 16 amino acids.

The chain has TRBV20-1 and TRBJ2-5; 12 nucleotides match TRBD2. The germline V gene has CDR1 DFQATT and CDR2 SNEGSKA (reference sequence). Trimming cost V 0 bases and J 5 bases; bases outside gene matches: 4. There are 15 residues in the CDR3. The CDR3, as DNA: TGCAGTGCTAGAGATACGACTAGCGGGAGCGAGACCCAGTACTTC. Translation: CSARDTTSGSETQYF.

The table lists this clonotype with a few counts. This chain links TRBV2 with TRBJ2-3; 8 bases line up with TRBD2. Germline V gene lookup returns CDR1 SNHLY and CDR2 FYNNEI. This CDR3 is 13 amino acids long. V gave up 6 bases and J gave up 4 bases; unmatched junction bases: 3. The CDR3 protein is CASRRGVSDTQYF. The CDR3 DNA reads as TGTGCCAGCAGGCGGGGGGTTTCAGATACGCAGTATTTT.

Comment on this clonotype: A read error may be the cause here, since a much bigger clone is one base away. The conserved phenylalanine or tryptophan is not found at the CDR3 terminus, so this likely reflects a read error. The chain is built from TRBV7-2 and TRBJ2-1, with 9 bases lining up with TRBD2. Trimming removed 0 bases from V and 5 bases from J; junction bases left unmatched: 5. The CDR3 runs 16 residues. Germline loops: CDR1 SGHTA, CDR2 FQGNSA. CDR3 nucleotides: TGTGCCAGCAGCTTAGCTGGGACTAGCCGACACAATGAGCAGTTCGTC. This translates into CASSLAGTSRHNEQFV.

The count of this clonotype is one. The V call is TRBV10-3, the J call TRBJ2-5; 10 bases align to TRBD1. The J call may be in error: the DNA end matches TRBJ2-7 better. Germline CDR1 reads ENHRY; CDR2 reads SYGVKD. This CDR3 contains 15 residues. The CDR3 DNA sequence: TGTGCCATCAGTGCCGGACAGGGGGTCCCTTACGAGCAGTACTTC. It encodes CAISAGQGVPYEQYF.

This clonotype was seen a handful of times. The DNA for the CDR3 is TGTGCCAGCGGCCCTCTATCCAGGGAGGCCAAAAACATTCAGTACTTC. Protein sequence: CASGPLSREAKNIQYF. The V and J genes are TRBV28 and TRBJ2-4; D is perhaps TRBD1 or TRBD2 (5 bases each). The CDR3 spans 16 residues. Germline V gene lookup returns CDR1 MDHEN and CDR2 SYDVKM. V gave up 8 bases and J gave up 1 base, with 18 bases separating them.

This clonotype appeared a few times. The rearrangement uses TRBV6-1 and TRBJ2-3; possible D gene TRBD2, 6 bases. From germline, CDR1 is MNHNS and CDR2 SASEGT. Trimming pared 6 bases from V and 6 bases from J, leaving 28 bases between. This CDR3 has 18 residues. CDR3 in DNA: TGTGCCAGCAGCCGCCCGGGGGTTGTTGCGGGCACAGTGGATACGCAGTATTTT. It codes for CASSRPGVVAGTVDTQYF.

The rearrangement uses TRBV6-2 or TRBV6-3 and TRBJ2-1; D gene unclear. Germline V gene data show CDR1 as MNHEY and CDR2 as SVGEGT. The CDR3 runs to 12 residues. V was shortened by 6 bases and J by 6 bases, with 9 bases between the two germline ends. CDR3 residues: CASSQTANEQFF. The CDR3 nucleotides are TGTGCCAGCAGCCAAACGGCCAATGAGCAGTTCTTC.

The chain is built from TRBV7-3 and TRBJ2-3, with 8 bases fitting TRBD2. Germline V gene sequence: CDR1 SGHTA, CDR2 FQGTGA. This CDR3 comprises 15 residues. V dropped 4 bases and J dropped 2; count of bases not matched to a gene: 5. The CDR3 DNA is TGTGCCAGCAGCTCCCTAGCGGGTTTCACAGATACGCAGTATTTT. Translation gives CASSSLAGFTDTQYF. Drawing the rest from reference TRBV7-3 and TRBJ2-3, the complete variable domain is GAGVSQTPSNKVTEKGKYVELRCDPISGHTALYWYRQSLGQGPEFLIYFQGTGAADDSGLPNDRFFAVRPEGSVSTLKIQRTERGDSAVYLCASSSLAGFTDTQYFGPGTRLTVL.

The chain uses TRBV13 and TRBJ2-7; maybe TRBD1 (6 bases). The germline CDR1 and CDR2 sequences are PRHDT and FYEKMQ (reference sequence). Trimming left V 2 bases short and J 3 bases short, with 11 bases between. This CDR3 spans 14 amino acids. Here the CDR3 DNA reads TGTGCCAGCAGCTTAAGTGAACAGGGCTACGAGCAGTACTTC. Its translation is CASSLSEQGYEQYF.

This clonotype was detected only a few times. The rearrangement joins TRBV29-1 to TRBJ2-6, with D hard to call. Trimming took 4 bases from V and 3 from J, leaving 7 bases between them. This CDR3 contains 13 residues. Germline V gene sequence: CDR1 SQVTM, CDR2 ANQGSEA. The CDR3 loop reads CSVASDGANVLTF. As DNA, the CDR3 is TGCAGCGTTGCTTCGGATGGGGCCAACGTCCTGACTTTC. The entire variable domain, with the rest obtained from reference TRBV29-1 and TRBJ2-6, is as follows: SAVISQKPSRDICQRGTSLTIQCQVDSQVTMMFWYRQQPGQSLTLIATANQGSEATYESGFVIDKFPISRPNLTFSTLTVSNMSPEDSSIYLCSVASDGANVLTFGAGSRLTVL.

The J gene is TRBJ1-6, the V gene TRBV3-1; D remains ambiguous. The CDR3 runs 14 residues. Between the trimmed V and J ends, which lost 4 bases and 14 bases, there was a span of 18 bases. The germline V gene has CDR1 LGHDT and CDR2 YNNKEL (reference sequence). CDR3 in DNA: TGTGCCAGCAGCCTCAAGGTGGGTCAGACGGCCCTCCACTTT. Its protein product is CASSLKVGQTALHF.

The chain uses TRBV20-1 and TRBJ2-1; D is ambiguous. The CDR3 length is 16 residues. V lost 6 bases, J lost 7 bases, and 25 bases lay in between. Germline V CDR1 and CDR2: DFQATT, SNEGSKA (reference sequence). In nucleotides, the CDR3 is TGCAGTGCCCAGAGCCCAGGCGGTTCTCTATGGAATGAGCAGTTCTTC. Translated: CSAQSPGGSLWNEQFF.

This clonotype was counted only a few times. The chain uses TRBV27 and TRBJ2-7, with 9 bases identical to TRBD1. Germline values: CDR1 MNHEY, CDR2 SMNVEV (reference sequence). The CDR3 extends over 14 amino acids. The junction had 5 bases not matched to a gene; V was cut back by 5 bases and J by 3 bases. The CDR3 DNA reads TGTGCCAGCAGTACCCGGGACAGGGTCTACGAGCAGTACTTC. Its protein product is CASSTRDRVYEQYF.

This chain connects TRBV9 to TRBJ2-4; possible D gene TRBD2, 5 bases. The length of the CDR3 is 11 residues. Germline CDR1 reads SGDLS; CDR2 reads YYNGEE. Trimming stripped 5 bases from V and 8 bases from J, with 8 bases between. The CDR3 sequence: CASSAGDIQYF. The CDR3 nucleotides are TGTGCCAGCAGTGCCGGGGACATTCAGTACTTC.

On this clonotype itself: The junction departs from the called germline gene at one end, perhaps through a read error. The chain uses TRBV7-9 and TRBJ2-7; D perhaps matches TRBD2 (7 bases). The V gene's germline CDR1 is SEHNR and CDR2 FQNEAQ (reference sequence). The CDR3 contains 15 residues. CDR3 bases: TGTGCCAGCAGCTTTGCTGGGGGGGGCTCCTACGAGCAGCACTTC. This codes for CASSFAGGGSYEQHF.

V and J are TRBV6-5 and TRBJ2-5, with 7 bases that match TRBD2. J gave up 3 bases and V 6 bases, and 7 bases lay outside the gene matches. The V gene's germline CDR1 is MNHEY and CDR2 SVGAGI. There are 14 residues in the CDR3. CDR3 nucleotide sequence: TGTGCCAGCAGCATACGAACTAGCGAAGAGACCCAGTACTTC. Protein: CASSIRTSEETQYF.

The V and J genes are TRBV27 and TRBJ1-6; D ambiguous. The CDR3 covers 14 residues. Trimming took 6 bases from V and 9 from J, leaving 15 bases between them. Germline CDR1 reads MNHEY; CDR2 reads SMNVEV (reference sequence). DNA of the CDR3: TGTGCCAGCAGGACCAACACCAGAGCTTCACCCCTCCACTTT. Protein product: CASRTNTRASPLHF.

J is TRBJ1-2 and V is TRBV11-3; 8 nucleotides agree with TRBD1. Germline V CDR1 and CDR2: SGHNT, YENEEA. This CDR3 contains 14 residues. Trimming took 3 bases from V and 7 from J; bases not matched to a gene: 7. DNA for the CDR3: TGTGCCAGCAGCTTTGGTCAGGGGGCTGGTGGCTACACCTTC. Protein product: CASSFGQGAGGYTF.

The V gene is TRBV12-3 or TRBV12-4, the J gene TRBJ2-3; D remains unclear. V was cut by 8 bases and J by 3 bases, with 12 bases left in between. The CDR3 is made up of 13 amino acids. The chain's CDR3 is CASGPTFTDTQYF. The CDR3 DNA is TGTGCCAGCGGCCCGACATTTACAGATACGCAGTATTTT.

The count of this clonotype is one. This sequence joins TRBV6-1 and TRBJ2-1; D is tentatively TRBD1 or TRBD2 (5 bases each). The V gene's germline CDR1 is MNHNS and CDR2 SASEGT. V was shortened by 3 bases and J by 2 bases, with 20 bases between the two germline ends. The CDR3 has 18 residues. CDR3 sequence reads: CASSDDHGAGYPYNEQFF. CDR3 in DNA: TGTGCCAGCAGTGATGATCACGGGGCGGGCTACCCCTACAATGAGCAGTTCTTC.

Comments on this clonotype: A much larger clone differs by one base, so this may be a read error. The chain joins TRBV7-2 to TRBJ1-2; the D gene is possibly TRBD1 (5 bases). The germline V gene encodes CDR1 SGHTA and CDR2 FQGNSA. This CDR3 contains 14 residues. V was cut by 5 bases and J by 8 bases, with 18 bases left in between. In nucleotides, the CDR3 is TGTGCCAGCAGCCCGCTTGGGGGAGTAGGCGGCTACACCTTC. It specifies CASSPLGGVGGYTF.

This clonotype was seen once. The chain links TRBV19 to TRBJ2-3, with D unclear. The length of the CDR3 is 14 residues. The germline CDR1 and CDR2 sequences are LNHDA and SQIVND (reference sequence). V lost 3 bases and J 3 bases, leaving 10 bases between the germline ends. The CDR3, as DNA: TGTGCCAGTAGTATCGCGCCAGAAACAGATACGCAGTATTTT. Its translation is CASSIAPETDTQYF.

The chain recombines TRBV5-4 with TRBJ2-4, with a possible D match to TRBD1 (6 bases). There are 14 residues in the CDR3. The V end was cut by 4 bases, the J end by 3 bases, with 11 bases between. Germline-derived CDR1 and CDR2 are SGHNT and YYREEE (reference sequence). The DNA for the CDR3 is TGTGCCAGCAGCCCAGGGGTCGGCAAAAACATTCAGTACTTC. It encodes CASSPGVGKNIQYF. Full variable domain (remainder filled in from reference TRBV5-4 and TRBJ2-4): ETGVTQSPTHLIKTRGQQVTLRCSSQSGHNTVSWYQQALGQGPQFIFQYYREEENGRGNFPPRFSGLQFPNYSSELNVNALELDDSALYLCASSPGVGKNIQYFGAGTRLSVL.